Listed below are T cell receptor beta chains from one sample, sequenced in a study of T cell responses to AZD1222 COVID-19 vaccine. Generated by immunoSEQ multiplex PCR, the TCRdb table keeps only in-frame clones and is missing some. The table records 90,000 to 100,000 clones, around 89% of them present only once. Sequencing was performed on peripheral blood, taken 28 days after the second AZD1222 dose. These receptors came from an adult who received the AZD1222 COVID-19 vaccine. CDR3s include the opening cysteine and the closing phenylalanine or tryptophan. D genes are given only for firm matches. The listing skips clone size in some rows; elsewhere it reads once, few, many or a size class.

V	J	D	size	CDR3	DNA
TRBV19	TRBJ2-5	TRBD2	-	CASSIAGGGETQYF	TGTGCCAGTAGTATTGCGGGGGGAGGGGAGACCCAGTACTTC
TRBV6-5	TRBJ1-6	-	-	CASRSQGSYNSPLHF	TGTGCCAGCAGGTCACAGGGCTCCTATAATTCACCCCTCCACTTT
TRBV6-5	TRBJ1-5	-	-	CALSLGGNQPQHF	TGTGCACTTTCCCTTGGTGGCAATCAGCCCCAGCATTTT
TRBV7-6	TRBJ2-5	TRBD2	-	CASTLRAGGRETQYF	TGTGCCAGCACCCTTAGGGCGGGGGGGCGAGAGACCCAGTACTTC
TRBV6-5	TRBJ2-7	TRBD1	once	CASCRDRGSYEQYF	TGTGCCAGTTGCCGGGACAGGGGATCCTACGAGCAGTACTTC
TRBV2	TRBJ1-2	-	-	CAILYTLASGYTF	TGTGCCATCCTATACACCCTAGCCTCTGGCTACACCTTC
TRBV2	TRBJ2-3	-	-	CASSLGTDTQYF	TGTGCCAGCAGCCTGGGAACAGATACGCAGTATTTT
TRBV7-8	TRBJ1-6	TRBD1	few	CASSPGQGSPLHF	TGTGCCAGCAGCCCGGGACAGGGTTCACCCCTCCACTTT
TRBV9	TRBJ2-1	TRBD2	-	CASSVSGGYNEQFF	TGTGCCAGCAGCGTCAGCGGGGGTTACAATGAGCAGTTCTTC
TRBV19	TRBJ2-3	TRBD1	-	CASTEQGPDTQYF	TGTGCCAGTACCGAACAGGGGCCAGATACGCAGTATTTT
TRBV6-4	TRBJ2-2	-	-	CASSDSWDTGELFF	TGTGCCAGCAGTGACTCTTGGGACACCGGGGAGCTGTTTTTT
TRBV19	TRBJ1-2	TRBD1	-	CASNDAGTGANYGYTF	TGTGCCAGTAACGACGCCGGGACAGGGGCTAACTATGGCTACACCTTC